What follows describes a single T cell receptor beta chain. The sample is drawn from a study of post-analysis software for immune sequencing data. Prepared libraries of TCR beta cDNA carried unique molecular identifiers. MiXCR, applied by TCRdb to the PCR reads, yields one record per CDR3 protein. The sample consists of some 160,000 distinct CDR3 sequences, about 36% of them appearing once. Germline assignment: CDR1 MRHNA and CDR2 SNTAGT. The length of the CDR3 is 12 residues. The J segment lost 8 bases and the V segment lost 6 bases, leaving 5 bases of the junction unmatched. This TCR was recovered from a girl under 18 with multiple sclerosis. The chain combines TRBV6-4 with TRBJ1-2, with 8 bases aligning to TRBD1. The sample consisted of blood, taken after autologous hematopoietic stem cell transplantation. The CDR3 nucleotides are TGTGCCAGCAGCGCGGACAGGGTCGGCTACACCTTC. Translated: CASSADRVGYTF.